These T cell receptor beta chains were read from a single sample in a study of blood T cell repertoires in COVID-19. Measured with immunoSEQ multiplex PCR; TCRdb has only the in-frame clones, and not every one. The profile shows 60,000 or so clones, around 75% of them singletons. Sequencing was carried out using peripheral blood. All receptors come from a human donor in a cohort sampled during active COVID-19. The CDR3 runs from the conserved cysteine through the conserved F or W. D genes are given only for firm matches. Size is stated for part of the rows, as once, few or many counts, or as a class when the clone is expanded.

cdr3_aa: CASSQDLAEKETQYF
cdr3_nt: TGTGCCAGCAGCCAAGACCTGGCGGAGAAAGAGACCCAGTACTTC
v_call: TRBV3-1/TRBV3-2
d_call: NA
clone_size: NA
j_call: TRBJ2-5

cdr3_aa: CASRDLLGQATYGYTF
cdr3_nt: TGTGCCAGTAGAGATCTATTAGGACAGGCCACCTATGGCTACACCTTC
v_call: TRBV19
d_call: TRBD1
clone_size: few
j_call: TRBJ1-2

cdr3_aa: CAWSSSRGNLLFYSGNTIYF
cdr3_nt: TGTGCCTGGAGTAGCAGCAGGGGAAATTTGTTATTCTACTCTGGAAACACCATATATTTT
v_call: TRBV30
d_call: NA
clone_size: NA
j_call: TRBJ1-3

cdr3_aa: CASSFLQGSGANVLTF
cdr3_nt: TGTGCCAGCAGCTTTCTTCAGGGCTCTGGGGCCAACGTCCTGACTTTC
v_call: TRBV9
d_call: NA
clone_size: NA
j_call: TRBJ2-6

cdr3_aa: CASSPSGRFTWGGYTF
cdr3_nt: TGCGCCAGCAGCCCATCCGGGAGATTTACCTGGGGTGGCTACACCTTC
v_call: TRBV4-1
d_call: NA
clone_size: once
j_call: TRBJ1-2

cdr3_aa: CASSSLADPYEQYF
cdr3_nt: TGCGCCAGCAGTAGTCTAGCGGATCCCTACGAGCAGTACTTC
v_call: TRBV5-1
d_call: TRBD2
clone_size: NA
j_call: TRBJ2-7

cdr3_aa: CASSIGGGGYNEQFF
cdr3_nt: TGTGCCAGTAGTATAGGCGGCGGGGGATACAATGAGCAGTTCTTC
v_call: TRBV19
d_call: TRBD2
clone_size: NA
j_call: TRBJ2-1

cdr3_aa: CASSLERVAYNEQFF
cdr3_nt: TGTGCCAGCAGCTTAGAACGGGTAGCCTACAATGAGCAGTTCTTC
v_call: TRBV7-2
d_call: NA
clone_size: NA
j_call: TRBJ2-1

cdr3_aa: CASSGGQGANEKLFF
cdr3_nt: TGTGCCAGCTCGGGAGGACAGGGGGCTAATGAAAAACTGTTTTTT
v_call: TRBV18
d_call: TRBD1
clone_size: NA
j_call: TRBJ1-4

cdr3_aa: CASRQLTEQYF
cdr3_nt: TGTGCCAGCAGGCAGTTGACTGAGCAGTACTTC
v_call: TRBV27
d_call: NA
clone_size: NA
j_call: TRBJ2-7

cdr3_aa: CASIEHTSNQPQHF
cdr3_nt: TGTGCCAGCATCGAACACACTAGCAATCAGCCCCAGCATTTT
v_call: TRBV28
d_call: NA
clone_size: NA
j_call: TRBJ1-5

cdr3_aa: CASMEGPYTDTQYF
cdr3_nt: TGTGCCAGTATGGAGGGCCCCTACACAGATACGCAGTATTTT
v_call: TRBV19
d_call: NA
clone_size: NA
j_call: TRBJ2-3

cdr3_aa: CASSRQGATGELFF
cdr3_nt: TGTGCCAGCTCACGCCAGGGGGCCACCGGGGAGCTGTTTTTT
v_call: TRBV18
d_call: TRBD1
clone_size: NA
j_call: TRBJ2-2

cdr3_aa: CASSSRAGGNNEQFF
cdr3_nt: TGTGCCAGCAGCTCAAGAGCGGGAGGAAACAATGAGCAGTTCTTC
v_call: TRBV5-4
d_call: TRBD2
clone_size: once
j_call: TRBJ2-1

cdr3_aa: CASTESGNQPQHF
cdr3_nt: TGCGCCAGCACGGAGTCCGGCAATCAGCCCCAGCATTTT
v_call: TRBV10-1
d_call: NA
clone_size: NA
j_call: TRBJ1-5

cdr3_aa: CASSRTGSSYEQYF
cdr3_nt: TGTGCCAGCAGTAGGACAGGGAGCTCCTACGAGCAGTACTTC
v_call: TRBV6-2/TRBV6-3
d_call: TRBD1
clone_size: NA
j_call: TRBJ2-7

cdr3_aa: CASSISPSGARETQYF
cdr3_nt: TGTGCCAGTAGTATAAGCCCCAGCGGGGCACGAGAGACCCAGTACTTC
v_call: TRBV19
d_call: TRBD2
clone_size: NA
j_call: TRBJ2-5

cdr3_aa: CASRRAGNTGELFF
cdr3_nt: TGTGCCAGCCGCCGGGCGGGGAACACCGGGGAGCTGTTTTTT
v_call: TRBV6-2/TRBV6-3
d_call: NA
clone_size: NA
j_call: TRBJ2-2

cdr3_aa: CASSQGLAGGRTGELFF
cdr3_nt: TGTGCCAGCTCACAGGGACTAGCGGGAGGTCGAACCGGGGAGCTGTTTTTT
v_call: TRBV18
d_call: TRBD2
clone_size: NA
j_call: TRBJ2-2

cdr3_aa: CASSVGGQQETQYF
cdr3_nt: TGTGCCAGCAGCGTAGGCGGACAGCAAGAGACCCAGTACTTC
v_call: TRBV9
d_call: NA
clone_size: NA
j_call: TRBJ2-5

cdr3_aa: CASRAGEGGYNEQFF
cdr3_nt: TGTGCCAGCAGGGCGGGAGAAGGGGGATACAATGAGCAGTTCTTC
v_call: TRBV11-1
d_call: NA
clone_size: NA
j_call: TRBJ2-1

cdr3_aa: CASSYAGPSYEQYF
cdr3_nt: TGTGCCAGCAGTTACGCGGGTCCCTCCTACGAGCAGTACTTC
v_call: TRBV6-5
d_call: NA
clone_size: once
j_call: TRBJ2-7

cdr3_aa: CASSVQGLGTEAFF
cdr3_nt: TGTGCCAGCAGTGTACAGGGCTTGGGCACTGAAGCTTTCTTT
v_call: TRBV2
d_call: NA
clone_size: NA
j_call: TRBJ1-1

cdr3_aa: CASSLYVSADTQYF
cdr3_nt: TGCGCCAGCAGCTTGTATGTCAGCGCAGATACGCAGTATTTT
v_call: TRBV5-1
d_call: NA
clone_size: NA
j_call: TRBJ2-3

cdr3_aa: CASSAPGGLDTGELFF
cdr3_nt: TGTGCCAGCAGTGCCCCCGGAGGCCTGGACACCGGGGAGCTGTTTTTT
v_call: TRBV2
d_call: NA
clone_size: NA
j_call: TRBJ2-2

cdr3_aa: CASSYSGQGNEKLFF
cdr3_nt: TGTGCCAGCAGTTACTCAGGACAGGGAAATGAAAAACTGTTTTTT
v_call: TRBV6-6
d_call: TRBD1
clone_size: NA
j_call: TRBJ1-4

cdr3_aa: CASSPSYEQYF
cdr3_nt: TGTGCCAGCAGCCCATCCTACGAGCAGTACTTC
v_call: TRBV7-9
d_call: NA
clone_size: few
j_call: TRBJ2-7

cdr3_aa: CASSQESRGNEKLFF
cdr3_nt: TGCGCCAGCAGCCAAGAATCTAGGGGTAATGAAAAACTGTTTTTT
v_call: TRBV4-1
d_call: NA
clone_size: NA
j_call: TRBJ1-4

cdr3_aa: CASSLQQGHYGYTF
cdr3_nt: TGTGCCAGCAGCTTACAACAGGGGCACTATGGCTACACCTTC
v_call: TRBV7-9
d_call: TRBD1
clone_size: NA
j_call: TRBJ1-2

cdr3_aa: CSVTTRGGGYTF
cdr3_nt: TGCAGCGTTACCACACGAGGCGGTGGCTACACCTTC
v_call: TRBV29-1
d_call: NA
clone_size: NA
j_call: TRBJ1-2

cdr3_aa: CASSLTGQSSYEQYF
cdr3_nt: TGTGCCAGCAGTCTGACAGGGCAGAGCTCCTACGAGCAGTACTTC
v_call: TRBV27
d_call: TRBD1
clone_size: NA
j_call: TRBJ2-7

cdr3_aa: CASSEEQGTDTQYF
cdr3_nt: TGTGCCAGCAGTGAGGAACAGGGGACAGATACGCAGTATTTT
v_call: TRBV6-4
d_call: TRBD1
clone_size: medium-sized
j_call: TRBJ2-3

cdr3_aa: CASSPPGQGAAGEQFF
cdr3_nt: TGTGCCAGCTCACCACCCGGACAGGGAGCCGCTGGTGAGCAGTTCTTC
v_call: TRBV18
d_call: TRBD1
clone_size: NA
j_call: TRBJ2-1

cdr3_aa: CASSYWGGETQYF
cdr3_nt: TGTGCCAGCAGTTACTGGGGCGGAGAGACCCAGTACTTC
v_call: TRBV12-3/TRBV12-4
d_call: NA
clone_size: NA
j_call: TRBJ2-5

cdr3_aa: CASRPVAGFNNEQFF
cdr3_nt: TGTGCCAGCAGACCAGTAGCGGGATTTAACAATGAGCAGTTCTTC
v_call: TRBV6-5
d_call: TRBD2
clone_size: NA
j_call: TRBJ2-1

cdr3_aa: CASSPRVNTEAFF
cdr3_nt: TGTGCCAGCTCACCCAGGGTGAACACTGAAGCTTTCTTT
v_call: TRBV18
d_call: NA
clone_size: NA
j_call: TRBJ1-1

cdr3_aa: CASSTGLVGSGELFF
cdr3_nt: TGTGCCAGCAGCACGGGACTAGTGGGGTCCGGGGAGCTGTTTTTT
v_call: TRBV5-6
d_call: TRBD2
clone_size: once
j_call: TRBJ2-2

cdr3_aa: CASSFPLKSSYEQYF
cdr3_nt: TGTGCCAGCAGTTTCCCGCTGAAGAGCTCCTACGAGCAGTACTTC
v_call: TRBV28
d_call: NA
clone_size: once
j_call: TRBJ2-7

cdr3_aa: CASSLPGQYTGELFF
cdr3_nt: TGCGCCAGCAGCTTACCGGGACAATACACCGGGGAGCTGTTTTTT
v_call: TRBV5-1
d_call: NA
clone_size: NA
j_call: TRBJ2-2

cdr3_aa: CASSRGLAGGAEETQYF
cdr3_nt: TGTGCCAGCAGCCGGGGACTAGCGGGAGGGGCGGAAGAGACCCAGTACTTC
v_call: TRBV3-1/TRBV3-2
d_call: TRBD2
clone_size: NA
j_call: TRBJ2-5

cdr3_aa: CASTRDSNTEAFF
cdr3_nt: TGTGCCAGTACTAGGGACAGTAATACTGAAGCTTTCTTT
v_call: TRBV2
d_call: TRBD1
clone_size: NA
j_call: TRBJ1-1

cdr3_aa: CASSYGRDRGNYGYTF
cdr3_nt: TGTGCCAGCAGTTACGGTCGGGACAGGGGTAACTATGGCTACACCTTC
v_call: TRBV6-2/TRBV6-3
d_call: TRBD1
clone_size: few
j_call: TRBJ1-2

cdr3_aa: CASRRGGPSTDTQYF
cdr3_nt: TGTGCCAGTAGGAGAGGAGGGCCTAGCACAGATACGCAGTATTTT
v_call: TRBV27
d_call: NA
clone_size: NA
j_call: TRBJ2-3

cdr3_aa: CASSRKGDEQYF
cdr3_nt: TGTGCCAGCTCACGAAAGGGGGACGAGCAGTACTTC
v_call: TRBV18
d_call: NA
clone_size: NA
j_call: TRBJ2-7

cdr3_aa: CATSRDKVGSNEQFF
cdr3_nt: TGTGCCACCAGCAGAGATAAAGTCGGTTCCAATGAGCAGTTCTTC
v_call: TRBV15
d_call: NA
clone_size: once
j_call: TRBJ2-1

cdr3_aa: CASSSLARGETQYF
cdr3_nt: TGTGCCAGCAGCTCACTAGCGAGAGGGGAGACCCAGTACTTC
v_call: TRBV7-9
d_call: TRBD2
clone_size: once
j_call: TRBJ2-5

cdr3_aa: CASSFGGVYQETQYF
cdr3_nt: TGTGCCAGCAGCTTTGGCGGGGTCTACCAAGAGACCCAGTACTTC
v_call: TRBV7-2
d_call: NA
clone_size: NA
j_call: TRBJ2-5

cdr3_aa: CASSEGRLPMDEQFF
cdr3_nt: TGTGCCAGCAGTGAAGGGCGGCTACCTATGGATGAGCAGTTCTTC
v_call: TRBV2
d_call: NA
clone_size: few
j_call: TRBJ2-1

cdr3_aa: CASSIAGSSPLHF
cdr3_nt: TGTGCCAGCAGTATTGCGGGTAGTTCACCCCTCCACTTT
v_call: TRBV12-3/TRBV12-4
d_call: NA
clone_size: NA
j_call: TRBJ1-6

cdr3_aa: CASSPRDNSYEQYF
cdr3_nt: TGTGCCAGCAGCCCCCGGGACAACTCCTACGAGCAGTACTTC
v_call: TRBV6-5
d_call: NA
clone_size: NA
j_call: TRBJ2-7

cdr3_aa: CASSSRANTGELFF
cdr3_nt: TGTGCCAGCAGTAGCCGGGCGAACACCGGGGAGCTGTTTTTT
v_call: TRBV6-2/TRBV6-3
d_call: NA
clone_size: NA
j_call: TRBJ2-2

cdr3_aa: CAWRWTGGAVGANVLTF
cdr3_nt: TGTGCCTGGAGGTGGACAGGGGGGGCAGTTGGGGCCAACGTCCTGACTTTC
v_call: TRBV30
d_call: TRBD1
clone_size: NA
j_call: TRBJ2-6

cdr3_aa: CASSREGNTEAFF
cdr3_nt: TGTGCCAGCAGCCGAGAGGGGAACACTGAAGCTTTCTTT
v_call: TRBV7-9
d_call: NA
clone_size: NA
j_call: TRBJ1-1

cdr3_aa: CASSLPGTGINEQFF
cdr3_nt: TGTGCCAGCAGCTTGCCCGGGACAGGGATCAATGAGCAGTTCTTC
v_call: TRBV5-4
d_call: TRBD1
clone_size: NA
j_call: TRBJ2-1

cdr3_aa: CASSLGPRANSPLHF
cdr3_nt: TGCGCCAGCAGCTTGGGTCCCAGAGCGAATTCACCCCTCCACTTT
v_call: TRBV5-1
d_call: NA
clone_size: NA
j_call: TRBJ1-6

cdr3_aa: CASSGLGNSRYNSPLHF
cdr3_nt: TGTGCCAGTAGTGGGTTGGGTAACAGCCGATATAATTCACCCCTCCACTTT
v_call: TRBV19
d_call: NA
clone_size: NA
j_call: TRBJ1-6

cdr3_aa: CATSRDPRSGRAYNEQFF
cdr3_nt: TGTGCCACCAGCAGGGATCCCCGTAGCGGGAGGGCCTACAATGAGCAGTTCTTC
v_call: TRBV15
d_call: TRBD2
clone_size: NA
j_call: TRBJ2-1

cdr3_aa: CASSEQRMREKLFF
cdr3_nt: TGTGCCAGCAGTGAACAGAGGATGAGGGAAAAACTGTTTTTT
v_call: TRBV6-1
d_call: NA
clone_size: NA
j_call: TRBJ1-4

cdr3_aa: CASSLVRDRDYEQYF
cdr3_nt: TGTGCCAGCAGCTTGGTACGGGACAGGGACTACGAGCAGTACTTC
v_call: TRBV5-6
d_call: TRBD1
clone_size: NA
j_call: TRBJ2-7